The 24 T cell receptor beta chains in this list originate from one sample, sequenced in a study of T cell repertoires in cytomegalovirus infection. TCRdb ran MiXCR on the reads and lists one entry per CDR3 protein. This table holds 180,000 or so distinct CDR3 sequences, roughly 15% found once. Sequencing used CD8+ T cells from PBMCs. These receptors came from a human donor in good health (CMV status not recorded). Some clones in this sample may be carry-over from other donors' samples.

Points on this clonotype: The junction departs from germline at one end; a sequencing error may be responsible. DNA of the CDR3: TGCAGTGCTAGAAGACGTGGCAATAAGCAGTTCTTC. It is translated as CSARRRGNKQFF. V is TRBV20-1 and J is TRBJ2-1; D is unresolved. Germline CDR1 is DFQATT and CDR2 is SNEGSKA (reference sequence). This CDR3 is 12 amino acids long.

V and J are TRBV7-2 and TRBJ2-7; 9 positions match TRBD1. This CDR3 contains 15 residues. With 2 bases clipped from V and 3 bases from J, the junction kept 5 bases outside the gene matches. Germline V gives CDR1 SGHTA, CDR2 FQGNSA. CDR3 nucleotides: TGTGCCAGCAGCTTAAGCGGGACAGGGAACTACGAGCAGTACTTC. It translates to CASSLSGTGNYEQYF.

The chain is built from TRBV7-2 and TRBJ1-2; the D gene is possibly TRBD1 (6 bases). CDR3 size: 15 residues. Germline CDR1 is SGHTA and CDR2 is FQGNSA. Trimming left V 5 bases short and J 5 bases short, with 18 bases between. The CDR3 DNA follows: TGTGCCAGCAGCCCCTCCGGGGGGCATGAATATGGCTACACCTTC. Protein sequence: CASSPSGGHEYGYTF.

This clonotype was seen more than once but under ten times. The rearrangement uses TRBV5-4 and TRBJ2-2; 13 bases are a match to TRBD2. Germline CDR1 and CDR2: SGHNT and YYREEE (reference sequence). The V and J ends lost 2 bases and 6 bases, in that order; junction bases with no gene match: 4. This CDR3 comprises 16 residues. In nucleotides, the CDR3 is TGTGCCAGCAGCTTTACTAGCGGGGGGGCGTCCGGGGAGCTGTTTTTT. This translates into CASSFTSGGASGELFF.

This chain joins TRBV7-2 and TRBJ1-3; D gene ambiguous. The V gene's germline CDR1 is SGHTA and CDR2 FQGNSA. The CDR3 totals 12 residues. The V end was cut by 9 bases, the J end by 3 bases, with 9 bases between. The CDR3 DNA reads TGTGCCAGTCTTGGCGGTGGAAACACCATATATTTT. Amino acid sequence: CASLGGGNTIYF.

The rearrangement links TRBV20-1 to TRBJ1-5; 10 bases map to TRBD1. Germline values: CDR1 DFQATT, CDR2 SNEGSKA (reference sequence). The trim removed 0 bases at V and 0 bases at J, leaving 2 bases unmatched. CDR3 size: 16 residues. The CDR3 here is CSAREGTGASNQPQHF. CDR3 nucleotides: TGCAGTGCTAGAGAGGGGACAGGGGCTAGCAATCAGCCCCAGCATTTT.

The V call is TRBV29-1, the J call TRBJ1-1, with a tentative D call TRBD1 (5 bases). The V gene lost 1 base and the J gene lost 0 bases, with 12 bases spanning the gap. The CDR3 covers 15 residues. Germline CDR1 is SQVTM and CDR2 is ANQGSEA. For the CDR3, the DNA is TGCAGCGTTGAAGGCCGGGAGGGGATGAACACTGAAGCTTTCTTT. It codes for CSVEGREGMNTEAFF. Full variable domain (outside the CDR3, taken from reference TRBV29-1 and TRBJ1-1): SAVISQKPSRDICQRGTSLTIQCQVDSQVTMMFWYRQQPGQSLTLIATANQGSEATYESGFVIDKFPISRPNLTFSTLTVSNMSPEDSSIYLCSVEGREGMNTEAFFGQGTRLTVV.

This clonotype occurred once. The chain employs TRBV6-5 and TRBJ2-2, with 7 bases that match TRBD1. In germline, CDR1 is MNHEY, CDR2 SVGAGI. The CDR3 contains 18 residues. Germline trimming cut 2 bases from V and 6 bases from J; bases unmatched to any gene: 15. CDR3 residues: CASSYEGAPRIRSGELFF. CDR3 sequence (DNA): TGTGCCAGCAGTTACGAGGGGGCCCCGAGGATTCGGTCCGGGGAGCTGTTTTTT.

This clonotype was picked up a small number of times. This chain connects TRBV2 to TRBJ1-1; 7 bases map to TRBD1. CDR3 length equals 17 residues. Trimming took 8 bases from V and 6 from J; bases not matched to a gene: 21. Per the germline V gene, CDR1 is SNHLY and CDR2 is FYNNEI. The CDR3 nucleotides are TGTGCCAGCGGCCCGGGACAGACCGTAGTTGGGGACGCTGAAGCTTTCTTT. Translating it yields CASGPGQTVVGDAEAFF.

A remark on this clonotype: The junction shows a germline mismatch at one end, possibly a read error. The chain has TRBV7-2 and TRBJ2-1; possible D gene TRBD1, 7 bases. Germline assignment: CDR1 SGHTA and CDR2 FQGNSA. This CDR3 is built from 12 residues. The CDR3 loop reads CASIRGDHEQFF. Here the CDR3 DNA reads TGTGCCAGCATCAGGGGGGATCATGAGCAGTTCTTT.

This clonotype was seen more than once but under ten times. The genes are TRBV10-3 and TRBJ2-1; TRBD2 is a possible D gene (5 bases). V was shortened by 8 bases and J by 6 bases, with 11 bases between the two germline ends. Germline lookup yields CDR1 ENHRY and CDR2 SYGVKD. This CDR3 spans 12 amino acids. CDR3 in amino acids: CAIARGINEQFF. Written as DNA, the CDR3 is TGTGCCATCGCCCGGGGTATCAATGAGCAGTTCTTC.

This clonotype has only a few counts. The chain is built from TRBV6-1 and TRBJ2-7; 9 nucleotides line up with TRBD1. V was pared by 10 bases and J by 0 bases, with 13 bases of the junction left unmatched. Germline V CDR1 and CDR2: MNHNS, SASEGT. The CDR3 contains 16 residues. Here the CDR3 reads CAIRTGQGPDSYEQYF. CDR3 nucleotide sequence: TGTGCCATCAGAACCGGACAGGGGCCAGACTCCTACGAGCAGTACTTC.

CDR3 in amino acids: CGVRGQTYEQYF. The CDR3 DNA is TGTGGGGTCCGGGGCCAAACCTACGAGCAGTACTTC. The chain uses TRBV27 and TRBJ2-7; D might be TRBD1 or TRBD2, each matching 5 bases. CDR1 MNHEY and CDR2 SMNVEV come from the germline V gene (reference sequence). The CDR3 sequence is 12 residues long.

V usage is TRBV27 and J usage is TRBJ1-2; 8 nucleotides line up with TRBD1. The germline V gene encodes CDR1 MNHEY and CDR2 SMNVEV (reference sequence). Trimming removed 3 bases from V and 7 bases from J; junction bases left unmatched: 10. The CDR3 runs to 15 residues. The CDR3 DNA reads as TGTGCCAGCAGTTTGGGGTCCCCAGGGGGCTCTGGCTACACCTTC. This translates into CASSLGSPGGSGYTF.

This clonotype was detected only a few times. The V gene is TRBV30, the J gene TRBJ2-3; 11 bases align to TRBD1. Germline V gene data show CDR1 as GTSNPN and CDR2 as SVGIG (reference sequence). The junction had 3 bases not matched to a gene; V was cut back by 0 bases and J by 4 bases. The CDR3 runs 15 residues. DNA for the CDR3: TGTGCCTGGAGTGTTGGACAGGGGGCCGCAGATACGCAGTATTTT. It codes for CAWSVGQGAADTQYF.

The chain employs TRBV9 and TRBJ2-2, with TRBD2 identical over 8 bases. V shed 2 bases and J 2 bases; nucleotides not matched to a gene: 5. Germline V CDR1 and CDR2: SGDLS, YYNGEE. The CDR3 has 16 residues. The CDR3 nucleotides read TGTGCCAGCAGCGTGGGCGGGGGGACTAACACCGGGGAGCTGTTTTTT. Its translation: CASSVGGGTNTGELFF.

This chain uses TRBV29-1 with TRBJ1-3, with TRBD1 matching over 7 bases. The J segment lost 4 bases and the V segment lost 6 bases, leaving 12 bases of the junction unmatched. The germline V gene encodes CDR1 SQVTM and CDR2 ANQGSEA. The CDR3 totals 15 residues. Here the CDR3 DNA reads TGCAGCGTGGCCCCGACAGGGCCGAAGGGAAACACCATATATTTT. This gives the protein CSVAPTGPKGNTIYF.

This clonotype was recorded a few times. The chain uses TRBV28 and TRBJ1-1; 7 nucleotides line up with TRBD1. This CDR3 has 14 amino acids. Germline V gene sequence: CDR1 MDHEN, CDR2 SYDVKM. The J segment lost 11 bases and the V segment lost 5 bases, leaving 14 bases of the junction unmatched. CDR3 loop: CASSQDREIPQAFF. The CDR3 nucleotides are TGTGCCAGCAGTCAAGACAGGGAGATACCTCAGGCTTTCTTT.

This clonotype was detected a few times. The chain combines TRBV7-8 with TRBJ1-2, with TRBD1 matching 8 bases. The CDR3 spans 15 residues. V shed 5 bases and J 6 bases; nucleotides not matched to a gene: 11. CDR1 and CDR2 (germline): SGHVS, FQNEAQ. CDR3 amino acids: CASSTGDRLSHGYTF. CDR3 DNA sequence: TGTGCCAGCAGCACGGGGGACAGGCTTTCGCATGGCTACACCTTC.

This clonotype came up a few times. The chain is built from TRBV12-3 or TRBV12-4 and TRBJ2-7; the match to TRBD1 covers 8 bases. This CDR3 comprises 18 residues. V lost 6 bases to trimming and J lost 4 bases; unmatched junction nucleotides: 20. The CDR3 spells CASSPVSAGGPLKYEQYF. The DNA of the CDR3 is TGTGCCAGCAGCCCTGTCTCTGCAGGGGGCCCTCTCAAGTACGAGCAGTACTTC.

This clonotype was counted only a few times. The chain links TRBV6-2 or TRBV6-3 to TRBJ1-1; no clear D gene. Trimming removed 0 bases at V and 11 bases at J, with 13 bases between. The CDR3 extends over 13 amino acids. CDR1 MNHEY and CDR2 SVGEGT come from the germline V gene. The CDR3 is CASSYSRQIAAFF. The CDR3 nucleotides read TGTGCCAGCAGTTACTCGCGGCAGATCGCCGCTTTCTTT.

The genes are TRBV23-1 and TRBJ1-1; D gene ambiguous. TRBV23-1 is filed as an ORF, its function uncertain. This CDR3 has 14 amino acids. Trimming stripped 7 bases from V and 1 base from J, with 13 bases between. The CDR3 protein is CASTRLDRNTEAFF. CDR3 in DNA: TGCGCCAGCACCAGGCTGGACCGGAACACTGAAGCTTTCTTT.

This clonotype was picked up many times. In DNA form, the CDR3 reads TGTGCCAGCAGCCACCCCGGGACAGAGGCAAGGCAGGGGGGTGGCTACACCTTC. Amino acid sequence: CASSHPGTEARQGGGYTF. The rearrangement links TRBV7-2 to TRBJ1-2, with TRBD1 matching 7 bases. The junction had 22 bases not matched to a gene; V was cut back by 5 bases and J by 7 bases. Germline V gene sequence: CDR1 SGHTA, CDR2 FQGNSA. The CDR3 is made up of 18 amino acids.

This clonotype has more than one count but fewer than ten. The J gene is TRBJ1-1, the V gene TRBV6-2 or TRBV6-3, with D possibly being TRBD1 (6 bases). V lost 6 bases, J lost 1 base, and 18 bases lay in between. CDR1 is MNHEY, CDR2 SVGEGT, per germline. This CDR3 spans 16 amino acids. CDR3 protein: CASSLLGQPENTEAFF. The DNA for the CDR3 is TGTGCCAGCAGCCTACTCGGACAGCCGGAGAACACTGAAGCTTTCTTT.